The 24 T cell receptor beta chains in this list originate from one sample, sequenced in a study of OX40 agonist ivuxolimab in advanced cancers. The assay was immunoSEQ multiplex PCR, and TCRdb's table has in-frame clones only and misses some. The sample gives some 64,000 clones, 92% of which show up once; 0.62% is in the top ten. This specimen consisted of CD4+ or CD8+ T cells sorted from blood, obtained in a trial of the OX40 agonist ivuxolimab. These receptors were obtained from an adult with an advanced solid tumor such as melanoma, head and neck, liver or kidney cancer.

The V gene is TRBV6-6, the J gene TRBJ2-7; the D gene is possibly TRBD2 (6 bases). V lost 5 bases and J lost 13, with 15 bases in between. Germline CDR1 and CDR2: MNHNY and SVGAGI (reference sequence). This CDR3 is built from 11 residues. The CDR3 sequence: CASSARGSPYF. CDR3 coding DNA: TGTGCCAGCAGTGCCCGGGGGTCTCCCTACTTC.

In DNA, the CDR3 is TGTGCCAGCAGTCGAGGGCAGGGGGACTCTGGGGCCAACGTCCTGACTTTC. Translation gives CASSRGQGDSGANVLTF. The chain carries TRBV27 and TRBJ2-6; 7 nucleotides match TRBD1. Germline-derived CDR1 and CDR2 are MNHEY and SMNVEV (reference sequence). After removal of 5 bases from V and 0 bases from J, the junction contained 7 bases not matched to a gene. The CDR3 has 17 residues.

This chain connects TRBV9 to TRBJ1-1; D ambiguous. Trimming cost V 3 bases and J 3 bases, with 12 bases left between them. This CDR3 contains 14 residues. Germline CDR1 is SGDLS and CDR2 is YYNGEE. This CDR3 reads CASSGYRGDTEAFF. In nucleotides, the CDR3 is TGTGCCAGCAGCGGATACCGTGGGGACACTGAAGCTTTCTTT.

This clone was counted a few times. V gene TRBV6-5 combines with J gene TRBJ2-4; TRBD1 might be the D (5 bases). This CDR3 has 13 residues. V dropped 6 bases and J dropped 7 bases, with 13 bases sitting between them. CDR1 MNHEY and CDR2 SVGAGI come from the germline V gene. This CDR3 reads CASRGGAPNIQYF. CDR3 bases: TGTGCCAGCAGAGGTGGGGCGCCTAACATTCAGTACTTC.

The chain has TRBV10-3 and TRBJ2-7; 9 nucleotides agree with TRBD1. Germline loops: CDR1 ENHRY, CDR2 SYGVKD. This CDR3 comprises 14 residues. V lost 6 bases, J lost 5 bases, and 8 bases stayed unmatched. CDR3 in amino acids: CAISSGQGMNEQYF. In DNA form, the CDR3 reads TGTGCCATCAGCAGCGGACAGGGGATGAACGAGCAGTACTTC.

This clone was found a few times. The V and J genes are TRBV19 and TRBJ2-7; no clear D gene. This CDR3 comprises 13 residues. Trimming removed 5 bases from V and 6 bases from J, with 14 bases in between. Germline CDR1 is LNHDA and CDR2 is SQIVND (reference sequence). The CDR3 loop reads CASSVPNSREQYF. The CDR3, as DNA: TGTGCCAGTAGTGTCCCTAACTCGCGCGAGCAGTACTTC.

The V call is TRBV7-9, the J call TRBJ2-6, with D unresolved. CDR1 is SEHNR and CDR2 is FQNEAQ in the germline V gene (reference sequence). This CDR3 contains 16 residues. The V gene lost 2 bases and the J gene lost 0 bases, with 8 bases spanning the gap. The CDR3 DNA sequence: TGTGCCAGCAGCTTATTGGGCCACTCTGGGGCCAACGTCCTGACTTTC. This codes for CASSLLGHSGANVLTF.

The J gene is TRBJ2-5, the V gene TRBV11-2; D not resolved. V was clipped by 1 base and J by 5 bases, with 2 bases between them. Germline values: CDR1 SGHAT, CDR2 FQNNGV. The CDR3 loop spans 11 amino acids. The CDR3 spells CASSLGETQYF. The CDR3 bases are TGTGCCAGCAGCTTAGGGGAGACCCAGTACTTC.

The J gene is TRBJ1-1, the V gene TRBV6-5; D is possibly TRBD1 (6 bases). The germline V gene encodes CDR1 MNHEY and CDR2 SVGAGI. The V gene lost 7 bases and the J gene lost 2 bases, with 17 bases spanning the gap. The CDR3 loop spans 15 amino acids. Here the CDR3 DNA reads TGTGCCAGCACCAACAGGGCTGTCGGAAACACTGAAGCTTTCTTT. It codes for CASTNRAVGNTEAFF.

This clone was seen a few times. This rearrangement joins TRBV7-8 to TRBJ1-2; 9 bases fit TRBD1. V shed 1 base and J 3 bases; nucleotides not matched to a gene: 3. Germline loops: CDR1 SGHVS, CDR2 FQNEAQ. The CDR3 runs 15 residues. DNA for the CDR3: TGTGCCAGCAGCTTAGAATGGACAGGGGACTATGGCTACACCTTC. Protein product: CASSLEWTGDYGYTF.

V usage is TRBV18 and J usage is TRBJ1-6; D not certain. The CDR3 loop spans 14 amino acids. The V end was cut by 2 bases, the J end by 7 bases, with 9 bases between. CDR1 is KGHSH, CDR2 LQKENI, per germline. The CDR3 nucleotides are TGTGCCAGCTCACCAAATTCGGTCAATTCACCCCTCCACTTT. This gives the protein CASSPNSVNSPLHF. The full variable domain, in which reference TRBV18 and TRBJ1-6 provide the parts outside the CDR3, is NAGVMQNPRHLVRRRGQEARLRCSPMKGHSHVYWYRQLPEEGLKFMVYLQKENIIDESGMPKERFSAEFPKEGPSILRIQQVVRGDSAAYFCASSPNSVNSPLHFGNGTRLTVT.

J is TRBJ1-3 and V is TRBV6-5, with D possibly being TRBD1 (5 bases). Germline lookup yields CDR1 MNHEY and CDR2 SVGAGI. The CDR3 is 14 amino acids. V lost 4 bases to trimming and J lost 7 bases, with 14 bases between them. CDR3 nucleotide sequence: TGTGCCAGCAGTTCCTCAGGGAGCCGGAACACCATATATTTT. It specifies CASSSSGSRNTIYF.

There are a few counts of this clone. The chain carries TRBV19 and TRBJ2-7, with a possible D match to TRBD2 (5 bases). V was clipped by 5 bases and J by 7 bases, with 15 bases between them. The V gene's germline CDR1 is LNHDA and CDR2 SQIVND (reference sequence). This CDR3 is built from 13 residues. The chain's CDR3 is CASSRDGIREQYF. For the CDR3, the DNA is TGTGCCAGTAGTCGCGACGGGATTCGGGAGCAGTACTTC.

CDR3 sequence reads: CASSPGRGTEKETQYF. The CDR3 nucleotides read TGTGCCAGCTCACCCGGCAGGGGCACCGAAAAAGAGACCCAGTACTTC. V and J are TRBV18 and TRBJ2-5; possibly TRBD1 for D (6 bases). Trimming shortened V by 3 bases and J by 3 bases, and 17 bases separated the two germline ends. Germline V gives CDR1 KGHSH, CDR2 LQKENI. This CDR3 comprises 16 residues.

This clone has just a few counts. The V gene is TRBV9, the J gene TRBJ2-7; TRBD1 aligns across 9 bases. Germline CDR1 is SGDLS and CDR2 is YYNGEE. This CDR3 region has 13 residues. V lost 7 bases, J lost 3 bases, and 5 bases stayed unmatched. The CDR3 loop is CASGRDRDYEQYF. In nucleotides, the CDR3 is TGTGCCAGCGGCCGGGACAGGGACTACGAGCAGTACTTC.

The rearrangement links TRBV6-5 to TRBJ2-7; no definite D call. V was cut by 5 bases and J by 0 bases, with 8 bases left in between. CDR1 MNHEY and CDR2 SVGAGI come from the germline V gene. The CDR3 loop spans 13 amino acids. The CDR3, as DNA: TGTGCCAGCAGTGTATTCAGCTCCTACGAGCAGTACTTC. Its translation is CASSVFSSYEQYF.

The genes are TRBV6-5 and TRBJ2-5, with TRBD1 matching 12 bases. Per the germline V gene, CDR1 is MNHEY and CDR2 is SVGAGI. The CDR3 runs to 14 residues. Trimming took 6 bases from V and 4 from J; bases not matched to a gene: 3. CDR3 DNA: TGTGCCAGCAGGGGGACAGGGGGCTTAGAGACCCAGTACTTC. Its protein product is CASRGTGGLETQYF.

This clone was detected only once. The V call is TRBV14, the J call TRBJ2-3; no reliable D call. This CDR3 contains 14 residues. The germline V gene has CDR1 SGHDN and CDR2 FVKESK. The V and J ends lost 5 bases and 1 base respectively, with 10 bases between them. CDR3 amino acids: CASSILRGTDTQYF. CDR3 nucleotide sequence: TGTGCCAGCAGCATTCTAAGAGGCACAGATACGCAGTATTTT.

This chain connects TRBV2 to TRBJ2-1; the D call may be TRBD1 or TRBD2 (5 bases each). V shed 4 bases and J shed 8 bases, with 9 bases lying between them. Germline V lookup: CDR1 SNHLY, CDR2 FYNNEI. This CDR3 region has 12 residues. CDR3 DNA: TGTGCCAGCAGTGGAGGGGCTTATGAGCAGTTCTTC. Translating it yields CASSGGAYEQFF.

The CDR3 region is CASSKGQGTGQETQYF. CDR3 coding DNA: TGCGCCAGCAGCAAAGGACAGGGGACGGGACAAGAGACCCAGTACTTC. The rearrangement links TRBV10-1 to TRBJ2-5, with 9 bases fitting TRBD1. The V gene end was trimmed by 6 bases and the J gene end by 2 bases; junction bases not matched to a gene: 10. This CDR3 spans 16 amino acids. The germline V gene encodes CDR1 WNHNN and CDR2 SYGVQD (reference sequence).

The chain links TRBV5-4 to TRBJ2-5, with 8 bases lining up with TRBD1. There are 16 residues in the CDR3. V lost 5 bases, J lost 4 bases, and 13 bases stayed unmatched. Germline V gene data show CDR1 as SGHNT and CDR2 as YYREEE (reference sequence). CDR3 amino acids: CASSRVGQGAVETQYF. CDR3 nucleotides: TGTGCCAGCAGTCGGGTGGGGCAGGGGGCTGTAGAGACCCAGTACTTC.

The V gene is TRBV6-1, the J gene TRBJ1-2; the D is unclear. CDR3 length: 12 amino acids. CDR1 MNHNS and CDR2 SASEGT come from the germline V gene. Trimming pared 8 bases from V and 4 bases from J, leaving 11 bases between. In DNA form, the CDR3 reads TGTGCCAGCGAGTGGCAGTTCTATGGCTACACCTTC. Its translation: CASEWQFYGYTF.

The CDR3 is CASSPQGTVNTEAFF. CDR3 nucleotide sequence: TGTGCCAGCTCACCACAAGGGACAGTGAACACTGAAGCTTTCTTT. This chain connects TRBV18 to TRBJ1-1; 7 nucleotides line up with TRBD1. Germline values: CDR1 KGHSH, CDR2 LQKENI. The CDR3 contains 15 residues. J lost 0 bases, V lost 1 base, and 2 bases had no gene match.

The chain has TRBV18 and TRBJ2-2; TRBD1 is a possible D gene (5 bases). The CDR3 contains 15 residues. Germline-derived CDR1 and CDR2 are KGHSH and LQKENI. Trimming cost V 8 bases and J 7 bases, with 20 bases left between them. This chain's CDR3 is CASAAGLGVGGELFF. The CDR3 DNA reads TGTGCCAGCGCTGCCGGGCTAGGGGTCGGCGGGGAGCTGTTTTTT.